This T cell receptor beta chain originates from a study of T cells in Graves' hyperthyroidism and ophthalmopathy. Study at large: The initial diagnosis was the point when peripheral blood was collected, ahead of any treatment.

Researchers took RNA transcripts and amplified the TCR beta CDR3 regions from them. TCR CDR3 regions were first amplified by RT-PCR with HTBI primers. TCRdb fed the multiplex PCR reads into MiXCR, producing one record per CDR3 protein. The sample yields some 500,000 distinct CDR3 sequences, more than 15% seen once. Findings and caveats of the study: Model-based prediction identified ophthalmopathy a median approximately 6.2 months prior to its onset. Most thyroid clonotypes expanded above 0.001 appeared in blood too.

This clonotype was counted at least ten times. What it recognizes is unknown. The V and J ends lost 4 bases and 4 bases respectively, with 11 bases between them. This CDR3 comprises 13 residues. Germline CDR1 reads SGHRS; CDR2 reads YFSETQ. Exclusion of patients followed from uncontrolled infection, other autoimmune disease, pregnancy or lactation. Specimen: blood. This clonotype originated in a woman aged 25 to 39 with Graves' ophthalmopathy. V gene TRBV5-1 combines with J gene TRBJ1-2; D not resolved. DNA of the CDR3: TGCGCCAGCAGCCCGCAGGAGTCCTATGGCTACACCTTC. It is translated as CASSPQESYGYTF.